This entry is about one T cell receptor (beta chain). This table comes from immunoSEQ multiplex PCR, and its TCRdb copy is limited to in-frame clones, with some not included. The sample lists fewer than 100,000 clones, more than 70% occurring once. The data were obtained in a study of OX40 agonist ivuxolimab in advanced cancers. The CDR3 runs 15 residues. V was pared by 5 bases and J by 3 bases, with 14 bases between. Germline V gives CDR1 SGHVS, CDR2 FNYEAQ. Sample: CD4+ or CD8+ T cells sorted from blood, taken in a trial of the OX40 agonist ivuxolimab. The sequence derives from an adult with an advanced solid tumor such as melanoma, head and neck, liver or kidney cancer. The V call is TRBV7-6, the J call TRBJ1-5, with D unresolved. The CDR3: CASSQTSQINQPQHF. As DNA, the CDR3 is TGTGCCAGCAGCCAGACTTCGCAGATCAATCAGCCCCAGCATTTT.